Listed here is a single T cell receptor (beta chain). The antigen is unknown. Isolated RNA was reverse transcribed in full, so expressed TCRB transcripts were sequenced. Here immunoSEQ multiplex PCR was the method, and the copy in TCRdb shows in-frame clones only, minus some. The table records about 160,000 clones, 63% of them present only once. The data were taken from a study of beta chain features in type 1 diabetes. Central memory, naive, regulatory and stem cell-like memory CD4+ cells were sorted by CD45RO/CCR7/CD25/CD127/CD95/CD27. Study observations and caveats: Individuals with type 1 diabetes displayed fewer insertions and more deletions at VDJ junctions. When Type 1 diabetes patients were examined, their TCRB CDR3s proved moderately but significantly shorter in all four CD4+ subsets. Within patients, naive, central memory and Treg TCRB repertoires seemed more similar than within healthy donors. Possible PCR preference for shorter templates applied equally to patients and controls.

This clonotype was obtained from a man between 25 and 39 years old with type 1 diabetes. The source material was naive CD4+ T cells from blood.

The CDR3 reads CASSEWPSGVNEQYF. CDR3 nucleotides: TGTGCCAGCAGTGAATGGCCTAGCGGGGTGAACGAGCAGTACTTC. The V call is TRBV25-1, the J call TRBJ2-7, with 9 bases matching TRBD2. Trimming took 1 base from V and 5 from J; bases not matched to a gene: 6. The germline V gene has CDR1 MGHDK and CDR2 SYGVNS. The CDR3 consists of 15 residues.